This T cell receptor beta chain was sequenced for a study of siplizumab effects on memory and regulatory T cells. The CDR3 consists of 15 residues. The germline V gene encodes CDR1 SGHRS and CDR2 YFSETQ. V was clipped by 4 bases and J by 3 bases, with 17 bases between them. The protocol was immunoSEQ multiplex PCR, while the TCRdb copy is restricted to in-frame clones and leaves out a portion. The sample has roughly 92,000 clones; 94% are singletons. In regard to this clone: Its antigen is as yet unknown.

Study results and limitations: Suppressive function of proliferating Tregs from siplizumab cultures was not confirmed.

The specimen was non-Treg CD4+ T cells sorted from blood. The receptor's source is a human donor in good health. The chain employs TRBV5-1 and TRBJ2-7; no clear D gene. CDR3 DNA: TGCGCCAGCAGCCCGGCCCTGGGCGCCAACTACGAGCAGTACTTC. Translation: CASSPALGANYEQYF.